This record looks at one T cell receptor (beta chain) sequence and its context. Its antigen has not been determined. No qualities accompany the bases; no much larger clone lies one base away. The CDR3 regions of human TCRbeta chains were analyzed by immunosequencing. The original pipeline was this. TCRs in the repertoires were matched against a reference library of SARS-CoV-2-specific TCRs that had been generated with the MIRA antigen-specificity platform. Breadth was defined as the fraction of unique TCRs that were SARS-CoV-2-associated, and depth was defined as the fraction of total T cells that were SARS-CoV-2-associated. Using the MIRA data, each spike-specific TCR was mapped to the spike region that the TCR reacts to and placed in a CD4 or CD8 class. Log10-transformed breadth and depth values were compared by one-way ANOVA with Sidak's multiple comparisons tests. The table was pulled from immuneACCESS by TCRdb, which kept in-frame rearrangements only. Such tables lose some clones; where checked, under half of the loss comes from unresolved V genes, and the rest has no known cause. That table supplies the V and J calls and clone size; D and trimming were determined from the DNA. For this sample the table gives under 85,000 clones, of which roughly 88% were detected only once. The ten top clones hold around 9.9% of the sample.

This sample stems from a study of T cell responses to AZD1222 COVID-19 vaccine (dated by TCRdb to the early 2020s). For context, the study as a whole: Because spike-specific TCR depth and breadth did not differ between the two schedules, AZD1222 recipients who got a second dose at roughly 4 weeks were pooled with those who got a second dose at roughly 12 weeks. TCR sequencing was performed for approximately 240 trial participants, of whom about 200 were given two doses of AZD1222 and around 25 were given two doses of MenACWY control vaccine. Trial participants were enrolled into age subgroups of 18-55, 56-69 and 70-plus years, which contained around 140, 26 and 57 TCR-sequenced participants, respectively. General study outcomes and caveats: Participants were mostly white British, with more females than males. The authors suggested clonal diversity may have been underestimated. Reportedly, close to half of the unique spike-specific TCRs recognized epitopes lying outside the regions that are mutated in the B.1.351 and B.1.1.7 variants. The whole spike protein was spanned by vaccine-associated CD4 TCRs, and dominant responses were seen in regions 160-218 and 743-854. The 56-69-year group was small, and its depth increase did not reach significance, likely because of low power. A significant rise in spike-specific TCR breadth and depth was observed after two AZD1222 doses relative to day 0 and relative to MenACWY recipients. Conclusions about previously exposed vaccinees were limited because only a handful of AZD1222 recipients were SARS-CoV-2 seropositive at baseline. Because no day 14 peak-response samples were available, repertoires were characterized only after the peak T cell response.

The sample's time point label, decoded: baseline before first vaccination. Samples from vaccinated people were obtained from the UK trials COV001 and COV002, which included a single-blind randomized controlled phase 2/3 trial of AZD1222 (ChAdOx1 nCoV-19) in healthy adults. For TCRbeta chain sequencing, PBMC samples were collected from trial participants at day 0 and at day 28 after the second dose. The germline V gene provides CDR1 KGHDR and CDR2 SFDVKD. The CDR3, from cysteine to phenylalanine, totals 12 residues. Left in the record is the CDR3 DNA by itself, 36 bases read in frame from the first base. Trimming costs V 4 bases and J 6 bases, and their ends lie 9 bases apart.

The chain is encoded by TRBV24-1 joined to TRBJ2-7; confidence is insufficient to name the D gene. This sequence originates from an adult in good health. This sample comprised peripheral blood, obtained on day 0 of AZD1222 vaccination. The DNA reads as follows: TGTGCCACCAGTGAAACGTTAGGCGAGCAGTACTTC. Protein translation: CATSETLGEQYF.